This TCR beta chain was found in a study of T cells in localized non-small cell lung cancer. Study-level points and caveats: Higher T cell density in the blood was associated with longer overall survival, whereas higher adjacent-lung clonality associated with shorter survival. A median of approximately 50 clones ranked among the top 100 in tumor appeared in adjacent lung. Tumor showed lower T cell clonality than uninvolved adjacent lung, where it was highest.

Trimming took 3 bases from V and 2 from J, leaving 23 bases between them. Germline loops: CDR1 MGHRA, CDR2 YSYEKL. The CDR3 contains 18 residues. Of note for this clone: Its antigen remains unknown.

Some clones are missing from TCRdb's copy, which holds only in-frame ones; the method was immunoSEQ multiplex PCR. The repertoire consists of around 41,000 clones, with 91% occurring once and the leading ten covering about 10%. This chain connects TRBV4-1 to TRBJ2-7, with D possibly matching TRBD1 (6 bases). This receptor was taken from a woman aged 40-70 years with stage II lung adenocarcinoma. The sample was PBMCs, taken before any cancer treatment. The CDR3 DNA reads TGCGCCAGCAGCCATGGGTGGGTGGATCAGGGGCCGGCCTACGAGCAGTACTTC. It codes for CASSHGWVDQGPAYEQYF.